The 18 T cell receptor beta chains given below trace back to one sample, sequenced in a study of glioma-infiltrating T cells. Using RNA template, CDR3s of TCR alpha and beta were amplified with iRepertoire arm-PCR. TCRdb fed the multiplex PCR reads into MiXCR, producing one record per CDR3 protein. The sample records more than 300,000 distinct CDR3 sequences, approximately 42% being singletons. The specimen sequenced was glioma tissue, nonneoplastic brain tissue, or PBMCs (not recorded which). Receptor source: a human donor with low-grade glioma or glioblastoma, undergoing nonglioma brain surgery, or in good health (not recorded which).

The rearrangement joins TRBV20-1 to TRBJ2-4; D might be TRBD1 or TRBD2, each matching 5 bases. Per the germline V gene, CDR1 is DFQATT and CDR2 is SNEGSKA (reference sequence). CDR3 length equals 12 residues. V was clipped by 1 base and J by 4 bases, with 5 bases between them. CDR3 sequence reads: CSARGGKNIQYF. The CDR3 DNA follows: TGCAGTGCTAGAGGGGGGAAAAACATTCAGTACTTC.

This clonotype has ten or more counts. The chain is built from TRBV6-5 and TRBJ2-1, with TRBD2 matching 9 bases. Per germline, CDR1 MNHEY and CDR2 SVGAGI. This CDR3 has 16 residues. V lost 0 bases to trimming and J lost 3 bases; unmatched junction nucleotides: 3. The DNA for the CDR3 is TGTGCCAGCAGTTACTCTCGACTAGCGGACTACAATGAGCAGTTCTTC. Protein sequence: CASSYSRLADYNEQFF.

V usage is TRBV7-2 and J usage is TRBJ1-1, with D possibly being TRBD1 (6 bases). The germline V gene encodes CDR1 SGHTA and CDR2 FQGNSA. The CDR3 totals 14 residues. V shed 1 base and J shed 6 bases, with 12 bases lying between them. As DNA, the CDR3 is TGTGCCAGCAGCTTAGATCCCGGACAGCCTGAAGCTTTCTTT. Translating it yields CASSLDPGQPEAFF.

Details on this clonotype: A much larger clone lies one base from this, so it may be a read error. The chain carries TRBV27 and TRBJ1-6; D is unclear. The CDR3 has 14 amino acids. Germline V gene data show CDR1 as MNHEY and CDR2 as SMNVEV (reference sequence). CDR3 sequence reads: CASSGSSYNSPIHF. As DNA, the CDR3 is TGTGCCAGCAGCGGTAGCTCCTATAATTCACCCATCCACTTT.

Comment on this clonotype: A much larger clone differs from this one at a single base, so this may be a read error. The chain employs TRBV27 and TRBJ2-1; 8 bases align to TRBD1. The CDR3 length is 16 residues. The germline gives CDR1 MNHEY, CDR2 SMNVEV (reference sequence). The CDR3 DNA reads as TGTGCCAGCAGCAAACAGACAGGGGCGGGCGACAATAAGCAGTTCTTC. It is translated as CASSKQTGAGDNKQFF.

CDR3 amino acids: CASSQTRAGFRQETQYF. The CDR3, as DNA: TGTGCCAGCAGCCAAACTAGGGCAGGGTTTAGGCAAGAGACCCAGTACTTC. The chain has TRBV3-1 and TRBJ2-5, with D perhaps matching TRBD1 or TRBD2 (5 bases each). The CDR3 extends over 17 amino acids. Looked up from germline, CDR1 is LGHDT and CDR2 is YNNKEL (reference sequence). V was trimmed by 2 bases and J by 2 bases, leaving 18 bases between them.

As regards this clonotype: An end of the junction differs from the germline gene, which may be a read error. This chain links TRBV4-3 with TRBJ2-1; perhaps TRBD1 as D (6 bases). In germline, CDR1 is LGHNA, CDR2 YSLEER. This CDR3 region has 16 residues. The CDR3 DNA reads TGCACCAGCAGCCAAGAGGGGGAGTCCCCCTACAATGAGCAGTTCTTC. Its translation: CTSSQEGESPYNEQFF.

This clonotype was counted only a few times. The chain joins TRBV20-1 to TRBJ2-3; tentatively, D is TRBD1 (7 bases). V shed 6 bases and J shed 1 base, with 14 bases lying between them. CDR3 size: 14 residues. Germline V gene lookup returns CDR1 DFQATT and CDR2 SNEGSKA (reference sequence). CDR3: CSARTGGGTDTQYF. DNA for the CDR3: TGCAGTGCCCGGACAGGAGGGGGCACAGATACGCAGTATTTT.

As for this clonotype: A junction end diverges from the germline sequence, so it may reflect a read error. The V gene is TRBV28, the J gene TRBJ1-5, with 9 bases aligning to TRBD1. Germline assignment: CDR1 MDHEN and CDR2 SYDVKM. The CDR3 is made up of 14 amino acids. CDR3 nucleotide sequence: TGTGCCAGCAGGGGACAGGGTGGCAATCAGACCCAGCATTTT. It codes for CASRGQGGNQTQHF.

The J gene is TRBJ1-1, the V gene TRBV5-1, with D unresolved. The CDR3 is made up of 16 amino acids. Germline V gene lookup returns CDR1 SGHRS and CDR2 YFSETQ. Trimming removed 1 base from V and 14 bases from J, with 27 bases in between. The CDR3, as DNA: TGCGCCAGCAGCTTGCTACTTTTGAGCTCCTACAATGAGCAGTTCTTT. Amino acid sequence: CASSLLLLSSYNEQFF. Variable domain in full (rest from reference TRBV5-1 and TRBJ1-1): KAGVTQTPRYLIKTRGQQVTLSCSPISGHRSVSWYQQTPGQGLQFLFEYFSETQRNKGNFPGRFSGRQFSNSRSEMNVSTLELGDSALYLCASSLLLLSSYNEQFFGQGTRLTVV.

The chain uses TRBV24-1 and TRBJ1-5; D gene ambiguous. The CDR3 contains 12 residues. From germline, CDR1 is KGHDR and CDR2 SFDVKD. The V and J ends lost 3 bases and 8 bases respectively, with 7 bases between them. The CDR3 DNA reads TGTGCCACCAGTGATAATATGGAGCCCCAGCATTTT. This gives the protein CATSDNMEPQHF.

This clonotype was picked up a small number of times. This chain connects TRBV6-1 to TRBJ2-4; tentatively, D is TRBD1 (6 bases). The CDR3 totals 14 residues. Trimming cost V 6 bases and J 6 bases, with 15 bases left between them. The germline CDR1 and CDR2 sequences are MNHNS and SASEGT. The CDR3 DNA reads as TGTGCCAGCAGCCCTACAGGGATCACAAACATTCAGTACTTC. Amino acid sequence: CASSPTGITNIQYF.

This clonotype has just a few counts. The chain combines TRBV28 with TRBJ1-1; maybe TRBD1 (5 bases). Trimming removed 5 bases from V and 4 bases from J, with 14 bases in between. Germline V lookup: CDR1 MDHEN, CDR2 SYDVKM. The CDR3 is 14 amino acids. CDR3 residues: CASSPLWGVTEAFF. In DNA, the CDR3 is TGTGCCAGCAGTCCCCTATGGGGGGTCACTGAAGCTTTCTTT.

This clonotype was detected a few times. The chain combines TRBV9 with TRBJ1-5; D is perhaps TRBD1 (6 bases). The V end lost 4 bases, the J end lost 4 bases, and 15 bases lay between the germline ends. The CDR3 consists of 15 residues. Germline V gives CDR1 SGDLS, CDR2 YYNGEE. CDR3 bases: TGTGCCAGCAGCCTTTCCGGGACACCTAATCAGCCCCAGCATTTT. Translation gives CASSLSGTPNQPQHF.

J is TRBJ1-2 and V is TRBV12-3 or TRBV12-4, with 9 nucleotides matching TRBD1. The J segment lost 7 bases and the V segment lost 6 bases, leaving 6 bases of the junction unmatched. The CDR3 loop spans 13 amino acids. The CDR3 region is CASSPDRGAGYTF. The CDR3, as DNA: TGTGCCAGCAGCCCTGACAGGGGGGCTGGCTACACCTTC.

This clonotype was counted at least ten times. This rearrangement joins TRBV6-1 to TRBJ2-2; the D gene is possibly TRBD2 (5 bases). The CDR3 sequence is 17 residues long. The V gene's germline CDR1 is MNHNS and CDR2 SASEGT. V was cut by 5 bases and J by 0 bases, with 16 bases left in between. The CDR3 reads CASSPSHIGANTGELFF. The CDR3 region has the DNA TGTGCCAGCAGTCCTTCCCACATCGGGGCGAACACCGGGGAGCTGTTTTTT.

As for this clonotype: A much larger clone lies one base from this, so it may be a read error. The rearrangement links TRBV6-1 to TRBJ1-3; the D is unclear. This CDR3 spans 13 amino acids. Germline CDR1 reads MNHNS; CDR2 reads SASEGT. The CDR3 region is CASSSRLGNTICF. CDR3 coding DNA: TGTGCCAGCAGCTCGAGACTTGGAAACACCATATGTTTT.

The rearrangement links TRBV6-2 or TRBV6-3 to TRBJ2-7; the match to TRBD2 covers 10 bases. J gave up 7 bases and V 6 bases, and 12 bases lay outside the gene matches. The length of the CDR3 is 15 residues. Germline V lookup: CDR1 MNHEY, CDR2 SVGEGT. The CDR3 DNA reads as TGTGCCAGCAGATCTAGCGGGAGCTCCTACAATGAGCAGTACTTC. Amino acid sequence: CASRSSGSSYNEQYF.